Each of the 9 T cell receptor beta chains below was sequenced from the same sample in a study of CD8+CD57+ T cells in acquired aplastic anemia. It was patients with CD8+CD57+ cell expansion by flow cytometry who were chosen for sequencing. The use of genomic DNA as template underpinned the TCR beta VDJ and CDR3 profiling. TCRdb reprocessed the reads with MiXCR, giving one entry per CDR3 protein. The table shows around 170,000 distinct CDR3 sequences, with around 45% occurring only once. Material: sorted CD4+, CD8+, or CD8+CD57+ T cells (not recorded which) from PBMCs. These receptor sequences come from a human donor with aplastic anemia.

The sample holds many counts of this clonotype. The rearrangement joins TRBV7-2 to TRBJ1-5; no definite D call. The CDR3 extends over 13 amino acids. The ends were cut back, 3 bases at V and 6 bases at J, with 9 bases in the middle. Germline loops: CDR1 SGHTA, CDR2 FQGNSA. CDR3 sequence reads: CASSLTWAQPQHF. As DNA, the CDR3 is TGTGCCAGCAGCTTGACATGGGCTCAGCCCCAGCATTTT.

Many counts were recorded for this clonotype. The V gene is TRBV7-9, the J gene TRBJ2-7; D is perhaps TRBD1 (5 bases). This CDR3 region has 14 residues. V gave up 1 base and J gave up 1 base, with 8 bases separating them. Germline V gives CDR1 SEHNR, CDR2 FQNEAQ (reference sequence). The CDR3 sequence is CASSLETVSYEQYF. CDR3 sequence (DNA): TGTGCCAGCAGCTTAGAGACAGTTTCCTACGAGCAGTACTTC.

This clonotype has ten or more counts. The chain employs TRBV19 and TRBJ2-4; D uncertain. Trimming stripped 4 bases from V and 0 bases from J, with 7 bases between. Germline V CDR1 and CDR2: LNHDA, SQIVND (reference sequence). CDR3 length equals 14 residues. The CDR3 protein is CASSTTVAKNIQYF. CDR3 nucleotide sequence: TGTGCCAGTAGTACAACAGTAGCCAAAAACATTCAGTACTTC.

In this sample, this clonotype turned up a few times. The V gene is TRBV14, the J gene TRBJ2-7; possible D gene TRBD2, 7 bases. V was shortened by 5 bases and J by 6 bases, with 11 bases between the two germline ends. The CDR3 has 12 amino acids. Germline CDR1 reads SGHDN; CDR2 reads FVKESK. CDR3 nucleotides: TGTGCCAGCAGCAGGGGGAGGGTCGAGCAGTACTTC. Protein sequence: CASSRGRVEQYF.

The chain recombines TRBV19 with TRBJ1-5, with D hard to call. Germline V gives CDR1 LNHDA, CDR2 SQIVND (reference sequence). CDR3 length equals 10 residues. Trimming took 5 bases from V and 10 from J, leaving 6 bases between them. CDR3 nucleotide sequence: TGTGCCAGTAGTGCGGGTCCCCAGCATTTT. Translated, it gives CASSAGPQHF.

This chain links TRBV11-2 with TRBJ1-3; TRBD1 matches 7 bases. Losses at the gene ends were 5 bases for V and 2 bases for J; bases not matched to a gene: 9. Germline CDR1 and CDR2: SGHAT and FQNNGV. The CDR3 length is 16 residues. The CDR3 here is CASSRPGQSTGNTIYF. The CDR3 nucleotides are TGTGCCAGCAGCCGACCGGGACAGTCGACTGGAAACACCATATATTTT.

This chain connects TRBV9 to TRBJ2-3, with 9 bases identical to TRBD2. The CDR3 runs to 17 residues. Germline V gene lookup returns CDR1 SGDLS and CDR2 YYNGEE. V lost 0 bases, J lost 3 bases, and 8 bases stayed unmatched. The CDR3 nucleotides are TGTGCCAGCAGCGTAGGGAGCGGGGGGTTGGGGACAGATACGCAGTATTTT. Its translation is CASSVGSGGLGTDTQYF.

J is TRBJ2-5 and V is TRBV2; D perhaps matches TRBD2 (6 bases). Germline assignment: CDR1 SNHLY and CDR2 FYNNEI. The CDR3 extends over 15 amino acids. The ends were cut back, 7 bases at V and 5 bases at J, with 20 bases in the middle. CDR3 in DNA: TGTGCCAGCACGAGGGACGGAGGGGAGATGGAGACCCAGTACTTC. Its translation is CASTRDGGEMETQYF.

This clonotype appeared a few times. This sequence joins TRBV10-3 and TRBJ2-1; TRBD1 matches at 9 bases. Germline V gene sequence: CDR1 ENHRY, CDR2 SYGVKD. Trimming at V came to 4 bases and at J to 8 bases, leaving 12 bases not matched to a gene. The CDR3 is made up of 16 amino acids. The CDR3 loop is CAISADVRGTGYEQFF. CDR3 nucleotides: TGTGCCATCAGTGCCGACGTCCGGGGGACAGGGTATGAGCAGTTCTTC.